The present T cell receptor beta chain was sequenced within a study of T cell responses to AZD1222 COVID-19 vaccine. Clones were sequenced by immunoSEQ multiplex PCR, and TCRdb holds only the in-frame ones, with some missing. The profile shows 190,000 or so clones, roughly 90% of them singletons. Germline assignment: CDR1 SGHRS and CDR2 YFSETQ. Trimming left V 4 bases short and J 2 bases short, with 9 bases between. This CDR3 contains 13 residues. This clone was seen once. The sequences come from peripheral blood, collected 28 days after the second AZD1222 dose. The chain carries TRBV5-1 and TRBJ1-1; possibly TRBD1 for D (6 bases). This receptor was obtained from an adult who received the AZD1222 COVID-19 vaccine. The CDR3 region has the DNA TGCGCCAGCAGCATACAGGGTAACACTGAAGCTTTCTTT. Translating it yields CASSIQGNTEAFF.